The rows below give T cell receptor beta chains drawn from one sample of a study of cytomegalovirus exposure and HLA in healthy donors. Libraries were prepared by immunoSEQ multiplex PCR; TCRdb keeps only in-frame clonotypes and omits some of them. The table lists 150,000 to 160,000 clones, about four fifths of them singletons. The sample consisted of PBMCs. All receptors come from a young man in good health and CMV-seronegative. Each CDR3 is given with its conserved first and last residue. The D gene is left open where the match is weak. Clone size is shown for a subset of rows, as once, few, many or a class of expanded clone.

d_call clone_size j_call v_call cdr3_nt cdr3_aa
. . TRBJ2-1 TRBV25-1 TGTGCCAGCAGTGAAGTCGGGGCGGGGTCCTACAATGAGCAGTTCTTC CASSEVGAGSYNEQFF
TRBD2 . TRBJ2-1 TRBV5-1 TGCGCCAGCAGCGCGTTGGTTAGCGGGGGACTTAACAATGAGCAGTTCTTC CASSALVSGGLNNEQFF
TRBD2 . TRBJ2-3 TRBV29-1 TGCAGCGTTGATTCCCCTACTAGCGGGGTTACAGATACGCAGTATTTT CSVDSPTSGVTDTQYF
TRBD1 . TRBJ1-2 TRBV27 TGTGCCAGCAGTCCTCGACAGGGGGCCTACGGCTACACCTTC CASSPRQGAYGYTF
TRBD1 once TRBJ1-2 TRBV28 TGTGCCAGCAGCCCCACAGGGACAGGGGTTGATGGCTACACCTTC CASSPTGTGVDGYTF
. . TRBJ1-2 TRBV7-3 TGTGCCACCCTAAATGGCTACACCTTC CATLNGYTF
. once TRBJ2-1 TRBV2 TGTGCCAGCAGTGAGTCCCGCAGTGCCTACAATGAGCAGTTCTTC CASSESRSAYNEQFF
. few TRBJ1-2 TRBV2 TGTGCCAGCAGTGACAGTAACTATGGCTACACCTTC CASSDSNYGYTF
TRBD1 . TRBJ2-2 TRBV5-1 TGCGCCAGCAGCAAGGACAGGGCGGTATCGGGGGAGCTGTTTTTT CASSKDRAVSGELFF
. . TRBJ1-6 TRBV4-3 TGCGCCAGCAGCCATTGGGCGATTACCCACGCCTATAATTCACCCCTCCACTTT CASSHWAITHAYNSPLHF
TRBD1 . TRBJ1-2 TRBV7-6 TGTGCCAGCAGCTCGGGACAGGGGGTCTATGGCTACACCTTC CASSSGQGVYGYTF
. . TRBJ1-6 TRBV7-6 TGTGCCAGCAGCTTAAGGGGGACCTGGACGGACCGAGACAATTCACCCCTCCACTTT CASSLRGTWTDRDNSPLHF
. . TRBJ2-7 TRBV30 TGTGCCTGGAACGACAAGGGAGTTAAGGACGAGCAGTACTTC CAWNDKGVKDEQYF
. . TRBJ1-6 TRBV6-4 TGTGCCAGCAGTTACAGGGAGGGGACACCCCTCCACTTT CASSYREGTPLHF
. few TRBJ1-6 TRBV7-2 TGTGCCAGCAGCTTCCGACAGTCCCATTCACCCCTCCACTTT CASSFRQSHSPLHF
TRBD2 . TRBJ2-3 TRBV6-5 TGTGCCAGCAGTTACACTAGCGGGGGCACAGATACGCAGTATTTT CASSYTSGGTDTQYF
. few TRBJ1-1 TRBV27 TGTGCCAGCAGTTTTACAGGAGCCGAAGCTTTCTTT CASSFTGAEAFF
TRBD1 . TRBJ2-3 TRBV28 TGTGCCAGCAGTTTAGCCGGGACAGGGGGCCCAGATACGCAGTATTTT CASSLAGTGGPDTQYF